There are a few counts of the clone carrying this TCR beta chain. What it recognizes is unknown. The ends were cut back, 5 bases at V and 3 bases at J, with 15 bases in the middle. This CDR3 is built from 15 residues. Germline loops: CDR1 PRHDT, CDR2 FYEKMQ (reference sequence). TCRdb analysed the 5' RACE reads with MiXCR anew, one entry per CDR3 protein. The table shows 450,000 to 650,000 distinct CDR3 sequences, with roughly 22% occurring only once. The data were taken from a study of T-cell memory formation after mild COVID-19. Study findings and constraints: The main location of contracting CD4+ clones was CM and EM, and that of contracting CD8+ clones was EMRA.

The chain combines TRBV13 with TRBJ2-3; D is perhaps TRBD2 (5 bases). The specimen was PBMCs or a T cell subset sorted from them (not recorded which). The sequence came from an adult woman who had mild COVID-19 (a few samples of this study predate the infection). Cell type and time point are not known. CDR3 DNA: TGTGCCAGCAGCCCCCACGAGGGAGCGACAGATACGCAGTATTTT. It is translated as CASSPHEGATDTQYF. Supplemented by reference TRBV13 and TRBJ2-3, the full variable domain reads AAGVIQSPRHLIKEKRETATLKCYPIPRHDTVYWYQQGPGQDPQFLISFYEKMQSDKGSIPDRFSAQQFSDYHSELNMSSLELGDSALYFCASSPHEGATDTQYFGPGTRLTVL.